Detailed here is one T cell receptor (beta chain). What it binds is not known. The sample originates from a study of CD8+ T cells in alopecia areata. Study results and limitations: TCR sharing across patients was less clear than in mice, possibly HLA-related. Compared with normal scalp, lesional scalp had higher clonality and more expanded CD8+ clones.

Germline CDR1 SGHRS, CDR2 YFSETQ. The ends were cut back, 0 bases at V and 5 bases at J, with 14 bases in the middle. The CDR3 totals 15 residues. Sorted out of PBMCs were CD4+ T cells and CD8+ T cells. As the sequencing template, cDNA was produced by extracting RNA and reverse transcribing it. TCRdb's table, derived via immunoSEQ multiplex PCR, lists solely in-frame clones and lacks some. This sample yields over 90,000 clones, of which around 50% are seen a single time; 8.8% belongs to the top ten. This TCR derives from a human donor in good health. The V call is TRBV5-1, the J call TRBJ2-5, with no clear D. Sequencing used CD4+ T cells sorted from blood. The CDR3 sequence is CASSLGTAPGETQYF. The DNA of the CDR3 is TGCGCCAGCAGCTTGGGTACCGCCCCTGGGGAGACCCAGTACTTC.